This T cell receptor (beta chain) was retrieved from a study of STAT5B mutations in CD4+ large granular lymphocyte leukemia. Healthy controls were blood donor buffy coats. The assay was immunoSEQ multiplex PCR, and TCRdb's table has in-frame clones only and misses some. Of 40,000 to 45,000 clones in the sample, roughly four fifths were seen once. The CDR3 spans 15 residues. Germline V gene sequence: CDR1 LNHDA, CDR2 SQIVND (reference sequence). V lost 4 bases, J lost 8 bases, and 15 bases lay in between. The TCR originated in a human donor in good health. The chain joins TRBV19 to TRBJ1-6; the D is unclear. Input material: CD4+ T cells from blood buffy coats. Here the CDR3 DNA reads TGTGCCAGTAGTACCATGACATCCCCGGATTCACCCCTCCACTTT. Protein sequence: CASSTMTSPDSPLHF.